The 15 T cell receptor beta chains listed next were all sequenced from one sample in a study of early T cells in non-severe SARS-CoV-2 infection. TCRdb re-called the 5' RACE reads with MiXCR, one entry per CDR3 protein. The table lists some 78,000 distinct CDR3 sequences, around 14% of them singletons, with 6% in the top ten. The sequenced sample was whole blood. The receptors originated from an adult who was a healthcare worker with PCR-confirmed SARS-CoV-2 infection or an uninfected control (not recorded which).

The chain is built from TRBV12-3 or TRBV12-4 and TRBJ2-1; D gene ambiguous. This CDR3 spans 13 amino acids. V was pared by 3 bases and J by 10 bases, with 13 bases between. The CDR3 DNA reads TGTGCCAGCAGTTTCGCAGAACCCGGGGAGCAGTTCTTC. It is translated as CASSFAEPGEQFF.

This clonotype has a count of ten or more. The chain carries TRBV5-6 and TRBJ1-2; a weak D match, TRBD1 (6 bases). The CDR3 totals 13 residues. V shed 1 base and J shed 8 bases, with 12 bases lying between them. The germline gives CDR1 SGHDT, CDR2 YYEEEE. The CDR3 reads CASSLTGRRGYTF. The CDR3 region has the DNA TGTGCCAGCAGCTTGACAGGGCGGCGAGGCTACACCTTC.

This clonotype was seen only a few times. The chain links TRBV29-1 to TRBJ2-3; D is ambiguous. Germline values: CDR1 SQVTM, CDR2 ANQGSEA. Trimming pared 4 bases from V and 4 bases from J, leaving 3 bases between. The CDR3 spans 10 residues. The CDR3 DNA sequence: TGCAGCGTTGGGCCAGATACGCAGTATTTT. Protein: CSVGPDTQYF.

This clonotype was counted ten times or more. This chain uses TRBV6-5 with TRBJ2-7; 9 positions match TRBD2. The CDR3 has 13 residues. Unmatched junction bases numbered 0, after V lost 2 bases and J lost 4 bases. Germline assignment: CDR1 MNHEY and CDR2 SVGAGI. The CDR3 loop is CASSYAGGYEQYF. The CDR3 DNA reads as TGTGCCAGCAGTTACGCGGGGGGGTACGAGCAGTACTTC.

This clonotype was detected many times. The chain couples TRBV28 to TRBJ2-7; 10 bases agree with TRBD2. The CDR3 covers 15 residues. V was pared by 5 bases and J by 0 bases, with 4 bases of the junction left unmatched. From germline, CDR1 is MDHEN and CDR2 SYDVKM. The CDR3 loop is CASSTPSGSSYEQYF. CDR3 coding DNA: TGTGCCAGCAGTACCCCTAGCGGGAGCTCCTACGAGCAGTACTTC.

The chain carries TRBV18 and TRBJ1-4, with D maybe TRBD1 (5 bases). Germline values: CDR1 KGHSH, CDR2 LQKENI. Trimming left V 6 bases short and J 7 bases short, with 15 bases between. CDR3 length equals 14 residues. This CDR3 is CASSRGSLGEKLFF. CDR3 bases: TGTGCCAGCTCCCGGGGCTCCTTGGGTGAAAAACTGTTTTTT.

This clonotype came up once. V usage is TRBV28 and J usage is TRBJ1-1; 11 nucleotides match TRBD1. This CDR3 has 14 amino acids. The V segment lost 7 bases and the J segment 5 bases; nucleotides outside the gene matches: 6. Germline-derived CDR1 and CDR2 are MDHEN and SYDVKM. In DNA, the CDR3 is TGTGCCAGCACCAGGACAGGGGGCCTGACTGAAGCTTTCTTT. Translating gives CASTRTGGLTEAFF.

This chain's CDR3 is CASSQDRGPWGSPLHF. For the CDR3, the DNA is TGCGCCAGCAGCCAAGATAGGGGCCCCTGGGGGTCACCCCTCCACTTT. The rearrangement uses TRBV4-1 and TRBJ1-6, with D possibly TRBD1 on 5 matching bases. This CDR3 comprises 16 residues. The germline CDR1 and CDR2 sequences are MGHRA and YSYEKL. The V end lost 0 bases, the J end lost 10 bases, and 16 bases lay between the germline ends.

The chain links TRBV27 to TRBJ2-7, with 7 bases that match TRBD2. In germline, CDR1 is MNHEY, CDR2 SMNVEV (reference sequence). The CDR3 totals 13 residues. The V and J ends lost 6 bases and 1 base, in that order; junction bases with no gene match: 3. The CDR3, as DNA: TGTGCCAGCAGGGGGACTAATTCCTACGAGCAGTACTTC. Translating it yields CASRGTNSYEQYF.

The rearrangement joins TRBV11-2 to TRBJ2-7, with 8 positions matching TRBD1. Germline trimming cut 5 bases from V and 8 bases from J; bases unmatched to any gene: 11. The length of the CDR3 is 14 residues. Germline values: CDR1 SGHAT, CDR2 FQNNGV. CDR3 sequence (DNA): TGTGCCAGCAGCCCCGGGACAGGAGAAGTCAAGCAGTACTTC. Protein: CASSPGTGEVKQYF.

This clonotype has at least ten counts. The chain combines TRBV5-5 with TRBJ1-1; D not certain. V was shortened by 1 base and J by 2 bases, with 9 bases between the two germline ends. CDR1 is SGHKS and CDR2 is YYEKEE in the germline V gene (reference sequence). The CDR3 spans 14 residues. The CDR3 DNA reads as TGTGCCAGCAGCTTGTTTACAGCAAACACTGAAGCTTTCTTT. The encoded protein is CASSLFTANTEAFF.

This clonotype was detected only a few times. This chain joins TRBV2 and TRBJ2-7; D may be TRBD2 (7 bases). V lost 6 bases, J lost 3 bases, and 15 bases lay in between. CDR3 length equals 14 residues. Germline V CDR1 and CDR2: SNHLY, FYNNEI. CDR3 loop: CASRGGLPNYEQYF. The DNA for the CDR3 is TGTGCCAGCAGAGGGGGACTACCTAACTACGAGCAGTACTTC.

The chain has TRBV6-1 and TRBJ1-5; D call uncertain. This CDR3 spans 13 amino acids. Looked up from germline, CDR1 is MNHNS and CDR2 is SASEGT. V shed 6 bases and J shed 4 bases, with 10 bases lying between them. The CDR3 spells CASSMYVNQPQHF. The CDR3 bases are TGTGCCAGCAGCATGTATGTGAATCAGCCCCAGCATTTT.

There are a few counts of this clonotype. This chain joins TRBV4-1 and TRBJ1-5; a weak D match, TRBD1 (6 bases). Germline-derived CDR1 and CDR2 are MGHRA and YSYEKL. Trimming took off 1 base at V and 7 bases at J, with 11 bases between the two ends. There are 14 residues in the CDR3. This chain's CDR3 is CASSQATGTQPQHF. CDR3 DNA: TGCGCCAGCAGCCAAGCGACAGGAACGCAGCCCCAGCATTTT.

This clonotype was seen a few times. The V and J genes are TRBV20-1 and TRBJ2-7; 8 bases line up with TRBD1. Germline V gene data show CDR1 as DFQATT and CDR2 as SNEGSKA (reference sequence). V dropped 2 bases and J dropped 3; count of bases not matched to a gene: 6. The CDR3 is 14 residues long. CDR3 sequence (DNA): TGCAGTGCTAGAAGGCAGGGGGCCAGCTACGAGCAGTACTTC. This sequence encodes CSARRQGASYEQYF.